This passage covers 22 T cell receptor beta chains from one sample sequenced in a study of sequential checkpoint blockade in melanoma (dated by TCRdb to the late 2010s). The sample's treatment or condition label is to be understood as: randomized to nivolumab then ipilimumab (arm A) or the reverse (arm B). The library came from the immunoSEQ multiplex PCR assay. TCRdb obtained this table from immuneACCESS and retained in-frame rearrangements with V and J assigned. These tables miss some clones; where compared with another copy, unresolved V genes account for less than half of the shortfall, and the remainder is unexplained. For this sample there are about 9,100 clones; approximately 77% appear just once. Around 20% of the sample goes to the ten largest clones. This specimen consisted of CD8+ T cells sorted from blood (inferred from file names), obtained from a patient given nivolumab and ipilimumab in sequence. The receptors were sampled from a human donor with melanoma.

V usage is TRBV10-3 and J usage is TRBJ2-3; 7 bases fit TRBD1. The CDR3 is 14 residues long. Germline assignment: CDR1 ENHRY and CDR2 SYGVKD. The trim removed 11 bases at V and 2 bases at J, leaving 10 bases unmatched. The CDR3 is CAAGTAAFTDTQYF. In DNA form, the CDR3 reads TGTGCCGCCGGGACAGCCGCCTTCACAGATACGCAGTATTTT.

This chain links TRBV4-1 with TRBJ1-2; 7 bases are shared with TRBD1. Germline CDR1 reads MGHRA; CDR2 reads YSYEKL. This CDR3 has 14 residues. V was clipped by 1 base and J by 5 bases; unmatched bases: 4. Written as DNA, the CDR3 is TGCGCCAGCAGCCAAGTGGGACAGCTTTATGGCTACACCTTC. This encodes CASSQVGQLYGYTF.

This rearrangement joins TRBV25-1 to TRBJ2-2; TRBD1 might be the D (6 bases). This CDR3 is 14 amino acids long. The V gene's germline CDR1 is MGHDK and CDR2 SYGVNS. V was clipped by 2 bases and J by 7 bases, with 11 bases between them. CDR3 DNA: TGTGCCAGCAGTGAACAGGGGAGTGGCGGGGAGCTGTTTTTT. Translation: CASSEQGSGGELFF.

The chain carries TRBV15 and TRBJ2-3; 8 nucleotides align to TRBD2. This CDR3 spans 16 amino acids. V trimming: 6 bases; J trimming: 3 bases; junction bases outside the gene matches: 11. The germline V gene encodes CDR1 LNHNV and CDR2 YYDKDF (reference sequence). The CDR3 protein is CATRRREVRVTDTQYF. CDR3 DNA sequence: TGTGCCACCAGACGGCGGGAGGTTAGGGTTACAGATACGCAGTATTTT. Drawing the rest from reference TRBV15 and TRBJ2-3, the complete variable domain is DAMVIQNPRYQVTQFGKPVTLSCSQTLNHNVMYWYQQKSSQAPKLLFHYYDKDFNNEADTPDNFQSRRPNTSFCFLDIRSPGLGDTAMYLCATRRREVRVTDTQYFGPGTRLTVL.

The chain employs TRBV7-6 and TRBJ1-1, with D tentatively TRBD1 (6 bases). CDR3 length equals 17 residues. V was trimmed by 0 bases and J by 1 base, leaving 15 bases between them. From germline, CDR1 is SGHVS and CDR2 FNYEAQ. CDR3 residues: CASSLAGVGARNTEAFF. The CDR3 region has the DNA TGTGCCAGCAGCTTAGCGGGGGTGGGGGCCAGGAACACTGAAGCTTTCTTT.

The chain recombines TRBV9 with TRBJ1-1, with D perhaps matching TRBD1 (5 bases). Trimming removed 0 bases from V and 5 bases from J, with 11 bases in between. Germline lookup yields CDR1 SGDLS and CDR2 YYNGEE. The CDR3 extends over 14 amino acids. CDR3 residues: CASSVVGDRTEAFF. CDR3 sequence (DNA): TGTGCCAGCAGCGTAGTAGGGGATAGGACTGAAGCTTTCTTT. The whole variable domain, remainder taken from reference TRBV9 and TRBJ1-1, is DSGVTQTPKHLITATGQRVTLRCSPRSGDLSVYWYQQSLDQGLQFLIQYYNGEERAKGNILERFSAQQFPDLHSELNLSSLELGDSALYFCASSVVGDRTEAFFGQGTRLTVV.

J is TRBJ2-5 and V is TRBV6-5; 13 bases fit TRBD2. The J call is uncertain, as TRBJ2-7 better fits the DNA end. CDR1 and CDR2 from the germline V gene are MNHEY and SVGAGI. This CDR3 contains 13 residues. The CDR3 nucleotides read TGTGCCAGCCGGACTAGCGGGGGCAACGAGCAGTACTTC. It yields the protein CASRTSGGNEQYF.

CDR3 bases: TGTGCCAGCAGCGGGACTAGGAATGTCTATGAGCAGTTCTTC. Its translation: CASSGTRNVYEQFF. This rearrangement joins TRBV11-2 to TRBJ2-1; 8 bases fit TRBD2. Germline CDR1 SGHAT, CDR2 FQNNGV. Germline trimming cut 5 bases from V and 8 bases from J; bases unmatched to any gene: 8. The CDR3 has 14 residues.

The V call is TRBV6-1, the J call TRBJ2-3; weak D call: TRBD1 (5 bases). From germline, CDR1 is MNHNS and CDR2 SASEGT. The V end was cut by 3 bases, the J end by 4 bases, with 11 bases between. This CDR3 region has 14 residues. CDR3 in amino acids: CASSDRGEADTQYF. Written as DNA, the CDR3 is TGTGCCAGCAGTGATAGGGGTGAGGCAGATACGCAGTATTTT.

V usage is TRBV27 and J usage is TRBJ2-7; tentatively, D is TRBD2 (6 bases). The germline CDR1 and CDR2 sequences are MNHEY and SMNVEV (reference sequence). V lost 2 bases and J 6 bases, leaving 8 bases between the germline ends. The CDR3 sequence is 12 residues long. The CDR3 loop reads CASSLQGGEQYF. In nucleotides, the CDR3 is TGTGCCAGCAGTTTACAGGGAGGCGAGCAGTACTTC.

This sequence joins TRBV30 and TRBJ1-3, with a tentative D call TRBD1 (6 bases). The CDR3 loop spans 14 amino acids. Germline V gene sequence: CDR1 GTSNPN, CDR2 SVGIG (reference sequence). V gave up 2 bases and J gave up 3 bases, with 11 bases separating them. Here the CDR3 reads CAWSWAGVGNTIYF. The CDR3 DNA sequence: TGTGCCTGGAGTTGGGCAGGGGTTGGAAACACCATATATTTT.

CDR3 sequence reads: CASSSSSGGNNEQFF. As DNA, the CDR3 is TGCGCCAGCAGCTCCTCTAGCGGGGGGAACAATGAGCAGTTCTTC. V usage is TRBV5-1 and J usage is TRBJ2-1; 11 nucleotides agree with TRBD2. The CDR3 is made up of 15 amino acids. Germline loops: CDR1 SGHRS, CDR2 YFSETQ. With V trimmed by 3 bases and J by 5 bases, 4 bases remained unmatched.

Sample share makes this clone medium-sized. This chain connects TRBV4-2 to TRBJ2-3; D might be TRBD2 (6 bases). CDR1 LGHNA and CDR2 YNFKEQ come from the germline V gene. V was shortened by 0 bases and J by 1 base, with 14 bases between the two germline ends. The CDR3 covers 17 residues. This CDR3 reads CASSQEGDLTGTDTQYF. The CDR3 region has the DNA TGTGCCAGCAGCCAAGAGGGGGACTTGACGGGCACAGATACGCAGTATTTT.

The chain combines TRBV4-3 with TRBJ2-7; 7 nucleotides match TRBD1. Trimming at V came to 0 bases and at J to 3 bases, leaving 5 bases not matched to a gene. The germline V gene has CDR1 LGHNA and CDR2 YSLEER. CDR3 size: 15 residues. Here the CDR3 DNA reads TGCGCCAGCAGCCAAGATGAGGGACAGCTCTACGAGCAGTACTTC. The encoded protein is CASSQDEGQLYEQYF.

V usage is TRBV30 and J usage is TRBJ1-1; D is unresolved. CDR1 is GTSNPN and CDR2 is SVGIG in the germline V gene (reference sequence). The CDR3 length is 13 residues. V was pared by 0 bases and J by 2 bases, with 7 bases between. The CDR3 coding sequence is TGTGCCTGGAGTGTAACAGAAAACACTGAAGCTTTCTTT. As protein: CAWSVTENTEAFF.

CDR3 loop: CASRKTGWVDTEAFF. CDR3 sequence (DNA): TGTGCCAGCAGAAAGACAGGGTGGGTAGACACTGAAGCTTTCTTT. The gene calls are TRBV6-4 and TRBJ1-1; 7 bases match TRBD1. CDR1 is MRHNA and CDR2 is SNTAGT in the germline V gene. This CDR3 contains 15 residues. The junction had 10 bases not matched to a gene; V was cut back by 6 bases and J by 3 bases.

V is TRBV30 and J is TRBJ2-7, with 7 positions matching TRBD2. V dropped 2 bases and J dropped 0; count of bases not matched to a gene: 1. This CDR3 is 13 amino acids long. From germline, CDR1 is GTSNPN and CDR2 SVGIG (reference sequence). This CDR3 reads CAWSSGNSYEQYF. The CDR3, as DNA: TGTGCCTGGAGTAGCGGGAACTCCTACGAGCAGTACTTC.

This clone was picked up a small number of times. This chain uses TRBV28 with TRBJ2-1, with 8 bases aligning to TRBD2. This CDR3 has 18 residues. Germline trimming cut 2 bases from V and 6 bases from J; bases unmatched to any gene: 15. Germline loops: CDR1 MDHEN, CDR2 SYDVKM. CDR3 nucleotide sequence: TGTGCCAGCAGTTTAGGGCCGGGGGGGGCCCTACGGTCCAATGAGCAGTTCTTC. Translated: CASSLGPGGALRSNEQFF.

J is TRBJ2-1 and V is TRBV19, with 10 nucleotides matching TRBD2. Trimming took 5 bases from V and 8 from J; bases not matched to a gene: 3. Germline V lookup: CDR1 LNHDA, CDR2 SQIVND (reference sequence). The CDR3 is 13 residues long. CDR3 sequence reads: CASSSLAGDEQFF. Here the CDR3 DNA reads TGTGCCAGTAGTTCTCTAGCGGGGGATGAGCAGTTCTTC.

V is TRBV7-3 and J is TRBJ2-5; weak D call: TRBD1 (6 bases). There are 15 residues in the CDR3. Germline V gene data show CDR1 as SGHTA and CDR2 as FQGTGA. The V end lost 2 bases, the J end lost 1 base, and 11 bases lay between the germline ends. The CDR3 DNA reads TGTGCCAGCAGCTTAGAGGGGGTTTCCCAAGAGACCCAGTACTTC. It yields the protein CASSLEGVSQETQYF.

The chain has TRBV6-9 and TRBJ2-7; a possible D gene is TRBD2 (5 bases). This CDR3 spans 11 amino acids. Germline V gives CDR1 MNHGY, CDR2 SVAAGI. Trimming cost V 6 bases and J 2 bases, with 5 bases left between them. The CDR3 DNA reads TGTGCCAGCAGGGGAGCCTACGAGCAGTACTTC. Amino acid sequence: CASRGAYEQYF.

The rearrangement joins TRBV4-1 to TRBJ2-5, with 7 bases aligning to TRBD2. Matching the DNA end better, TRBJ2-7 makes the J call doubtful. CDR1 MGHRA and CDR2 YSYEKL come from the germline V gene. The CDR3 runs 17 residues. The CDR3 sequence is CASSQRETGGFGPEQYF. The CDR3 bases are TGCGCCAGCAGCCAACGGGAAACGGGAGGTTTTGGCCCCGAGCAGTACTTC.